This TCR beta chain was observed in a study of identical twins. Germline loops: CDR1 KGHDR, CDR2 SFDVKD. V was clipped by 3 bases and J by 5 bases; unmatched bases: 17. CDR3 length: 20 amino acids. This clonotype has ten or more counts. MiXCR, applied by TCRdb to the 5' RACE reads, yields one record per CDR3 protein. The table includes fewer than 650,000 distinct CDR3 sequences, roughly 7.2% detected once. The data also belong to a second study, concerning yellow fever vaccine responses in identical twins.

The TCR comes from a woman between 18 and 29 years old in good health. This chain joins TRBV24-1 and TRBJ2-5, with 13 nucleotides matching TRBD2. Sequencing was done on a sample of PBMCs. DNA of the CDR3: TGTGCCACCAGTGATCCGGCCGGGACTAGCGGGACTTACGGCACGGAGACCCAGTACTTC. Translating gives CATSDPAGTSGTYGTETQYF.